This entry concerns a single TCR beta chain. Original analysis: Reference gene primer amplification gave nucleated cell count estimates. Some clones are missing from TCRdb's copy, which holds only in-frame ones; the method was immunoSEQ multiplex PCR. V, J and clone size are taken as reported in that table, and D and trimming were inferred from the DNA itself. The sample has 200,000 to 250,000 clones, 88% seen once. This record comes from a study of blood T cell repertoires in COVID-19. On the study more broadly: T cells, B-cell-depleted T cells, or PBMCs supplied cDNA or gDNA.

The specimen sequenced was peripheral blood. The clonotype comes from a woman aged 55-70 years with acute or convalescent COVID-19.

CDR3 residues: CSASGTRVYEQYF. The CDR3 DNA reads TGCAGTGCTAGTGGAACTAGGGTCTACGAGCAGTACTTC. This chain joins TRBV20-1 and TRBJ2-7; tentative D call: TRBD2 (5 bases). The CDR3 contains 13 residues. The germline V gene has CDR1 DFQATT and CDR2 SNEGSKA (reference sequence). V shed 3 bases and J shed 3 bases, with 12 bases lying between them.